A selection of T cell receptor beta chains follows, all from one sample in a study of cytomegalovirus exposure and HLA in healthy donors. The repertoire was sequenced with immunoSEQ multiplex PCR; TCRdb's copy has only in-frame clones and lacks some. The specimen's table records roughly 200,000 clones. Sequencing was carried out using PBMCs. The receptors shown here come from a girl aged 2 to 10 in good health and CMV-seropositive. The CDR3 runs from the conserved cysteine through the conserved F or W. Fields, in order: V gene, D gene, J gene, CDR3 length, CDR3 protein, CDR3 DNA. The D gene is left open where the match is weak.

TRBV2	-	TRBJ1-2	13	CASSTRTDYGYTF	TGTGCCAGCAGTACACGGACAGACTATGGCTACACCTTC
TRBV6-4	-	TRBJ2-1	13	CASSARESNEQFF	TGTGCCAGCAGTGCGAGGGAGAGCAATGAGCAGTTCTTC
TRBV28	-	TRBJ2-1	14	CASSGPGADNEQFF	TGTGCCAGCAGTGGTCCGGGAGCGGACAATGAGCAGTTCTTC
TRBV6-5	-	TRBJ1-2	12	CASSYSGAGYTF	TGTGCCAGCAGTTACTCAGGGGCTGGCTACACCTTC
TRBV15	-	TRBJ2-1	16	CATSRDRIAFENEQFF	TGTGCCACCAGCAGAGATCGTATCGCCTTCGAGAATGAGCAGTTCTTC
TRBV11-3	-	TRBJ1-1	13	CASSLDLNTEAFF	TGTGCCAGCAGCTTAGATCTAAACACTGAAGCTTTCTTT
TRBV5-4	-	TRBJ2-3	15	CASSLGGKHTDTQYF	TGTGCCAGCAGCTTAGGCGGGAAGCACACAGATACGCAGTATTTT
TRBV10-3	TRBD2	TRBJ2-1	18	CAISDPRSRTSGTNEQFF	TGTGCCATCAGTGACCCCCGGTCCAGGACTAGCGGGACAAATGAGCAGTTCTTC
TRBV7-9	-	TRBJ1-1	17	CASSSPRTGSKNTEAFF	TGTGCCAGCAGCTCCCCTCGGACGGGGAGTAAGAACACTGAAGCTTTCTTT
TRBV2	-	TRBJ1-3	15	CASSETRTVGNTIYF	TGTGCCAGCAGTGAAACAAGGACAGTCGGAAACACCATATATTTT
TRBV7-2	-	TRBJ2-7	15	CASSLLSPEIAEQYF	TGTGCCAGCAGCTTGCTCTCCCCAGAGATAGCCGAGCAGTACTTC
TRBV5-4	-	TRBJ2-7	13	CASSLDVSSEQYF	TGTGCCAGCAGCTTGGATGTGTCTAGCGAGCAGTACTTC
TRBV19	TRBD2	TRBJ2-2	19	CASSVRPLAGGGNTGELFF	TGTGCCAGTAGTGTTCGCCCCTTAGCGGGAGGGGGGAACACCGGGGAGCTGTTTTTT
TRBV28	TRBD1	TRBJ1-3	16	CASSPIQTGPGNTIYF	TGTGCCAGCAGTCCCATACAGACAGGGCCTGGAAACACCATATATTTT
TRBV27	TRBD2	TRBJ2-7	18	CASSLFGTSGGPSYEQYF	TGTGCCAGCAGTTTATTTGGGACTAGCGGAGGCCCTAGCTACGAGCAGTACTTC
TRBV16	TRBD1	TRBJ1-2	12	CASSARDRGYTF	TGTGCCAGCAGCGCGAGGGACAGAGGCTACACCTTC
TRBV2	-	TRBJ2-7	14	CASNAEGSGYEQYF	TGTGCCAGCAATGCCGAGGGAAGTGGGTACGAGCAGTACTTC
TRBV29-1	-	TRBJ1-1	12	CSAQGSNTEAFF	TGCAGCGCTCAGGGTAGTAACACTGAAGCTTTCTTT
TRBV9	-	TRBJ2-1	15	CASSVVQASYNEQFF	TGTGCCAGCAGCGTAGTACAGGCCTCCTACAATGAGCAGTTCTTC
TRBV28	TRBD1	TRBJ2-7	13	CASSQGQPYEQYF	TGTGCCAGCAGTCAGGGACAGCCCTACGAGCAGTACTTC
TRBV10-3	TRBD1	TRBJ2-1	14	CAISKTGKVNEQFF	TGTGCCATCAGTAAGACAGGGAAGGTCAATGAGCAGTTCTTC
TRBV2	-	TRBJ2-1	12	CASSRDFNEQFF	TGTGCCAGCAGCAGGGATTTCAATGAGCAGTTCTTC
TRBV28	-	TRBJ2-7	13	CASSFGGSYEQYF	TGTGCCAGCAGTTTTGGAGGGAGCTACGAGCAGTACTTC
TRBV2	-	TRBJ2-5	13	CASRRDSPEGQYF	TGTGCCAGCAGGAGGGACTCCCCGGAGGGACAGTACTTC
TRBV7-9	TRBD1	TRBJ2-1	14	CASSLRAGGFEQFF	TGTGCCAGCAGCTTGCGTGCAGGGGGCTTCGAGCAGTTCTTC
TRBV5-6	TRBD2	TRBJ2-3	14	CASISWGGNPSQYF	TGTGCCAGCATCTCCTGGGGGGGTAATCCCTCGCAGTATTTT
TRBV7-9	-	TRBJ2-1	14	CASSLDLLYNEQFF	TGTGCCAGCAGCTTAGATTTATTATACAATGAGCAGTTCTTC
TRBV9	-	TRBJ1-1	14	CASSVGPMNTEAFF	TGTGCCAGCAGCGTAGGTCCAATGAACACTGAAGCTTTCTTT
TRBV4-2	TRBD2	TRBJ2-1	18	CASSQESLGTSAGYEQFF	TGTGCCAGCAGCCAAGAGTCGCTCGGGACTAGTGCTGGCTATGAGCAGTTCTTC
TRBV28	TRBD1	TRBJ1-2	18	CASSLSVNMGRGTYGYTF	TGTGCCAGCAGTTTATCGGTTAATATGGGCAGGGGGACCTATGGCTACACCTTC
TRBV9	-	TRBJ2-2	17	CASSVGTAREGTGELFF	TGTGCCAGCAGCGTAGGCACAGCTCGCGAAGGCACCGGGGAGCTGTTTTTT
TRBV15	-	TRBJ2-7	14	CATSRDGQSDEQYF	TGTGCCACCAGCAGAGATGGGCAGTCCGACGAGCAGTACTTC
TRBV6-6	TRBD1	TRBJ1-1	13	CASRRDRGVEAFF	TGTGCCAGCAGAAGGGACAGGGGTGTTGAAGCTTTCTTT
TRBV19	-	TRBJ2-1	15	CASSRGTSPYNEQFF	TGTGCCAGTAGTAGGGGAACTAGCCCCTACAATGAGCAGTTCTTC
TRBV20-1	-	TRBJ2-7	10	CSARSGEQYF	TGCAGTGCTCGATCGGGAGAGCAGTACTTC
TRBV5-5	-	TRBJ1-1	14	CASSLPSGDTEAFF	TGTGCCAGCAGCCTGCCCTCAGGGGACACTGAAGCTTTCTTT
TRBV7-2	TRBD1	TRBJ1-5	13	CASSTGQLEPQHF	TGTGCCAGCAGCACGGGACAGCTCGAGCCCCAGCATTTT
TRBV13	-	TRBJ1-4	14	CASSRTGDLGKLFF	TGTGCCAGCAGCCGTACAGGAGACCTGGGAAAACTGTTTTTT
TRBV19	-	TRBJ2-1	13	CASSLTGNNEQFF	TGTGCCAGTAGTCTTACAGGGAACAATGAGCAGTTCTTC
TRBV5-6	-	TRBJ2-7	12	CASSSGFYEQYF	TGTGCCAGCAGTTCAGGGTTCTACGAGCAGTACTTC
TRBV6-1	-	TRBJ1-2	14	CASSERDNRSGYTF	TGTGCCAGCAGTGAAAGGGACAACCGGTCTGGCTACACCTTC
TRBV14	-	TRBJ1-1	19	CASSQGRWEKGPANTEAFF	TGTGCCAGCAGCCAAGGTAGATGGGAAAAGGGGCCAGCGAACACTGAAGCTTTCTTT
TRBV7-9	TRBD2	TRBJ2-7	18	CASSLYSHSGRGRHEQYF	TGTGCCAGCAGCTTGTATTCACACAGCGGGAGGGGGAGGCACGAGCAGTACTTC
TRBV5-1	-	TRBJ2-5	14	CASSLPGASETQYF	TGCGCCAGCAGCTTGCCGGGAGCTAGCGAGACCCAGTACTTC
TRBV25-1	-	TRBJ2-1	14	CASSGQDRNLEQFF	TGTGCCAGCAGTGGACAGGACCGAAATCTTGAGCAGTTCTTC
TRBV27	TRBD2	TRBJ2-3	16	CASSFTTSGMTDTQYF	TGTGCCAGCAGTTTCACGACTAGCGGGATGACAGATACGCAGTATTTT